One and the same sample provided the 26 T cell receptor beta chains below, sequenced in a study of identifying expanded T cells in peripheral blood. Sequenced by immunoSEQ multiplex PCR; TCRdb stores in-frame clones only, minus some. The sample consists of about 110,000 clones, roughly 90% of them appearing once. Sequencing was done on a sample of blood. The receptors come from a person between 18 and 75 years old in good health.

This chain uses TRBV11-3 with TRBJ2-1, with TRBD2 matching 9 bases. CDR1 SGHNT and CDR2 YENEEA come from the germline V gene. The CDR3 has 16 amino acids. After removal of 1 base from V and 4 bases from J, the junction contained 5 bases not matched to a gene. Here the CDR3 reads CASSLGGSGGYNEQFF. CDR3 coding DNA: TGTGCCAGCAGCTTAGGTGGCAGCGGGGGGTACAATGAGCAGTTCTTC.

In its sample, this clone was seen once. The chain is built from TRBV6-5 and TRBJ2-7; TRBD1 or TRBD2 may be the D gene (5 bases each). V shed 5 bases and J shed 12 bases, with 17 bases lying between them. The CDR3 extends over 12 amino acids. The germline gives CDR1 MNHEY, CDR2 SVGAGI. The CDR3 spells CASSRRTGTVYF. CDR3 bases: TGTGCCAGCAGTCGAAGAACCGGGACGGTGTACTTC.

The chain is built from TRBV10-3 and TRBJ1-2, with TRBD1 matching over 7 bases. The CDR3 consists of 17 residues. V was clipped by 4 bases and J by 2 bases; unmatched bases: 13. Germline CDR1 and CDR2: ENHRY and SYGVKD. The CDR3 is CAISVTGVNPANYGYTF. The CDR3 DNA is TGTGCCATCAGTGTCACAGGGGTGAACCCTGCGAACTATGGCTACACCTTC.

This rearrangement joins TRBV7-2 to TRBJ2-7; TRBD1 agrees at 8 bases. The junction had 7 bases not matched to a gene; V was cut back by 5 bases and J by 7 bases. The CDR3 has 13 amino acids. The germline V gene has CDR1 SGHTA and CDR2 FQGNSA. The CDR3, as DNA: TGTGCCAGCAGCCCGGACAGGGTAGGGGAGCAGTACTTC. Translating gives CASSPDRVGEQYF. Using reference TRBV7-2 and TRBJ2-7 for the parts outside the CDR3, the full variable domain is GAGVSQSPSNKVTEKGKDVELRCDPISGHTALYWYRQSLGQGLEFLIYFQGNSAPDKSGLPSDRFSAERTGGSVSTLTIQRTQQEDSAVYLCASSPDRVGEQYFGPGTRLTVT.

This clone was seen only once. The gene calls are TRBV28 and TRBJ1-6, with a possible D match to TRBD1 (6 bases). The length of the CDR3 is 16 residues. Germline values: CDR1 MDHEN, CDR2 SYDVKM. Trimming cost V 7 bases and J 1 base, with 14 bases left between them. For the CDR3, the DNA is TGTGCCAGCAATGCTCGACAGGCGTCCTATAATTCACCCCTCCACTTT. Translated, it gives CASNARQASYNSPLHF.

The chain employs TRBV11-1 and TRBJ2-3, with 11 bases that match TRBD2. The CDR3 has 16 residues. Germline CDR1 reads SGHAT; CDR2 reads FQDESV (reference sequence). After removal of 10 bases from V and 4 bases from J, the junction contained 13 bases not matched to a gene. This CDR3 is CATSLIAGGLADTQYF. The CDR3 region has the DNA TGTGCCACTTCACTGATAGCGGGGGGGCTGGCAGATACGCAGTATTTT. The variable domain in full, with the rest retrieved from reference TRBV11-1 and TRBJ2-3, is EAEVAQSPRYKITEKSQAVAFWCDPISGHATLYWYRQILGQGPELLVQFQDESVVDDSQLPKDRFSAERLKGVDSTLKIQPAELGDSAMYLCATSLIAGGLADTQYFGPGTRLTVL.

The table lists this clone with a count of one. This chain links TRBV27 with TRBJ2-5; TRBD2 is a possible D gene (5 bases). Germline CDR1 MNHEY, CDR2 SMNVEV (reference sequence). The CDR3 has 16 amino acids. Trimming shortened V by 2 bases and J by 8 bases, and 21 bases separated the two germline ends. As DNA, the CDR3 is TGTGCCAGCAGTTTAAGCTCCCTCGGGGTTACGGAAACCCAGTACTTC. This gives the protein CASSLSSLGVTETQYF.

The chain is built from TRBV9 and TRBJ2-5, with 10 nucleotides matching TRBD2. V trimming: 0 bases; J trimming: 5 bases; junction bases outside the gene matches: 7. This CDR3 has 16 amino acids. Germline V gene data show CDR1 as SGDLS and CDR2 as YYNGEE. As DNA, the CDR3 is TGTGCCAGCAGCGTAGGTGCTAGCGGGGGCTCCGAGACCCAGTACTTC. Its translation: CASSVGASGGSETQYF.

The chain couples TRBV9 to TRBJ1-1, with D unclear. CDR1 and CDR2 (germline): SGDLS, YYNGEE. Trimming left V 1 base short and J 7 bases short, with 11 bases between. The CDR3 consists of 13 residues. DNA for the CDR3: TGTGCCAGCAGCGTAATGGGGATCGATGAAGCTTTCTTT. Protein sequence: CASSVMGIDEAFF.

The chain is built from TRBV7-9 and TRBJ2-1; D ambiguous. Germline assignment: CDR1 SEHNR and CDR2 FQNEAQ (reference sequence). CDR3 length equals 13 residues. Trimming stripped 5 bases from V and 9 bases from J, with 14 bases between. CDR3 nucleotides: TGTGCCAGCAGCGCTTCAGTCCTGGGTGAGCAGTTCTTC. It yields the protein CASSASVLGEQFF. Drawing the rest from reference TRBV7-9 and TRBJ2-1, the complete variable domain is DTGVSQNPRHKITKRGQNVTFRCDPISEHNRLYWYRQTLGQGPEFLTYFQNEAQLEKSRLLSDRFSAERPKGSFSTLEIQRTEQGDSAMYLCASSASVLGEQFFGPGTRLTVL.

This chain uses TRBV5-6 with TRBJ2-7, with D perhaps matching TRBD1 or TRBD2 (6 bases each). This CDR3 has 14 residues. From germline, CDR1 is SGHDT and CDR2 YYEEEE. With 4 bases removed from V and 4 bases from J, the gap between germline ends came to 15 bases. CDR3: CASSRPRGGYEQYF. In DNA form, the CDR3 reads TGTGCCAGCAGCCGGCCCAGAGGGGGGTACGAGCAGTACTTC.

V and J are TRBV7-9 and TRBJ2-6; D is perhaps TRBD1 (7 bases). Germline assignment: CDR1 SEHNR and CDR2 FQNEAQ (reference sequence). The CDR3 contains 19 residues. The V end was cut by 5 bases, the J end by 0 bases, with 20 bases between. In nucleotides, the CDR3 is TGTGCCAGCAGCGATCTCGGAGGGGGCCGCTTCTCTGGGGCCAACGTCCTGACTTTC. Translating gives CASSDLGGGRFSGANVLTF.

The rearrangement links TRBV13 to TRBJ1-5; TRBD1 agrees at 7 bases. Germline CDR1 is PRHDT and CDR2 is FYEKMQ (reference sequence). V shed 5 bases and J 1 base; nucleotides not matched to a gene: 2. The length of the CDR3 is 14 residues. The CDR3 DNA sequence: TGTGCCAGCAGCCAGGGGGACAGCAATCAGCCCCAGCATTTT. Encoded protein: CASSQGDSNQPQHF.

The V gene is TRBV7-8, the J gene TRBJ1-1; D unresolved. The ends were cut back, 0 bases at V and 1 base at J, with 9 bases in the middle. The CDR3 is 15 amino acids. CDR1 and CDR2 (germline): SGHVS, FQNEAQ. CDR3 protein: CASSLALGGNTEAFF. CDR3 nucleotide sequence: TGTGCCAGCAGCTTAGCGCTTGGAGGGAACACTGAAGCTTTCTTT.

In nucleotides, the CDR3 is TGTGCCAGCAGTGAAACGCGAGCAGACTATGGCTACACCTTC. This gives the protein CASSETRADYGYTF. The gene calls are TRBV2 and TRBJ1-2, with D hard to call. Trimming left V 2 bases short and J 3 bases short, with 10 bases between. The germline V gene encodes CDR1 SNHLY and CDR2 FYNNEI. The CDR3 has 14 residues.

The chain joins TRBV21-1 to TRBJ2-7; no DNA check was done on the table's D call, TRBD2. TRBV21-1 has pseudogene status. The length of the CDR3 is 14 residues. CDR3 DNA: TGTGCCAGCAGCCCTGCGAGGACTCCCTACGAGCAGTACTTC. This gives the protein CASSPARTPYEQYF.

The chain couples TRBV6-5 to TRBJ2-5; possible D gene TRBD2, 6 bases. This CDR3 spans 15 amino acids. The germline V gene has CDR1 MNHEY and CDR2 SVGAGI. Between the trimmed V and J ends, which lost 0 bases and 5 bases, there was a span of 13 bases. The DNA of the CDR3 is TGTGCCAGCAGTTACTCGGGCAGGGCGGGGGAGACCCAGTACTTC. Translating gives CASSYSGRAGETQYF.

The CDR3 loop reads CASSPRLAGARSGANVLTF. The CDR3 DNA reads TGTGCCAGCAGCCCCCGACTAGCGGGGGCCCGATCTGGGGCCAACGTCCTGACTTTC. The chain couples TRBV13 to TRBJ2-6, with 12 bases lining up with TRBD2. The J segment lost 1 base and the V segment lost 5 bases, leaving 9 bases of the junction unmatched. The germline V gene encodes CDR1 PRHDT and CDR2 FYEKMQ (reference sequence). The CDR3 has 19 amino acids.

The table lists this clone with a few counts. One junction end disagrees with the germline gene, perhaps due to a read error. The genes are TRBV6-5 and TRBJ2-2; TRBD1 agrees at 7 bases. The CDR3 covers 13 residues. Germline V gene sequence: CDR1 MNHEY, CDR2 SVGAGI. This chain's CDR3 is CASSYQQGMDVIF. CDR3 DNA: TGTGCCAGCAGTTACCAACAGGGGATGGACGTGATTTTT.

The genes are TRBV4-2 and TRBJ2-1, with 10 positions matching TRBD2. CDR1 is LGHNA and CDR2 is YNFKEQ in the germline V gene. After removal of 6 bases from V and 5 bases from J, the junction contained 7 bases not matched to a gene. CDR3 length: 15 amino acids. CDR3 bases: TGTGCCAGCAGTCGTAGCGGGGGGACAAACAATGAGCAGTTCTTC. Residues: CASSRSGGTNNEQFF.

The CDR3, as DNA: TGTGCCAGCAGCTTAGCTAGCGGGGGAACAGATACGCAGTATTTT. Translated, it gives CASSLASGGTDTQYF. V gene TRBV13 combines with J gene TRBJ2-3, with TRBD2 matching over 10 bases. The V segment lost 1 base and the J segment 3 bases; nucleotides outside the gene matches: 1. Looked up from germline, CDR1 is PRHDT and CDR2 is FYEKMQ (reference sequence). This CDR3 has 15 residues. Together with reference TRBV13 and TRBJ2-3, the CDR3 gives the full variable domain: AAGVIQSPRHLIKEKRETATLKCYPIPRHDTVYWYQQGPGQDPQFLISFYEKMQSDKGSIPDRFSAQQFSDYHSELNMSSLELGDSALYFCASSLASGGTDTQYFGPGTRLTVL.

This chain links TRBV9 with TRBJ2-5, with D perhaps TRBD1 or TRBD2 (5 bases each). The germline gives CDR1 SGDLS, CDR2 YYNGEE. Trimming took 2 bases from V and 6 from J, leaving 11 bases between them. CDR3 size: 13 residues. The CDR3 spells CASSVGAEKTQYF. The CDR3 bases are TGTGCCAGCAGCGTCGGGGCCGAAAAGACCCAGTACTTC.

This clone was seen just once. The chain links TRBV28 to TRBJ1-4, with D tentatively TRBD1 (5 bases). CDR3 length: 14 residues. The germline gives CDR1 MDHEN, CDR2 SYDVKM. V gave up 5 bases and J gave up 6 bases, with 13 bases separating them. As DNA, the CDR3 is TGTGCCAGCAGTCAAGCAGGGAGGGATGAAAAACTGTTTTTT. Protein product: CASSQAGRDEKLFF.

This clone came up once. V and J are TRBV7-2 and TRBJ2-7; D ambiguous. V was shortened by 1 base and J by 0 bases, with 7 bases between the two germline ends. The length of the CDR3 is 14 residues. Per the germline V gene, CDR1 is SGHTA and CDR2 is FQGNSA. The CDR3 loop is CASSLGAVSYEQYF. Written as DNA, the CDR3 is TGTGCCAGCAGCTTAGGGGCAGTCTCCTACGAGCAGTACTTC.

The J gene is TRBJ2-1, the V gene TRBV6-6, with a possible D match to TRBD2 (6 bases). Germline CDR1 MNHNY, CDR2 SVGAGI (reference sequence). The CDR3 runs 13 residues. Trimming shortened V by 2 bases and J by 12 bases, and 14 bases separated the two germline ends. The CDR3 DNA reads TGTGCCAGCAGTTACCGGGACTCAGAGCCGCAGTTCTTC. The encoded protein is CASSYRDSEPQFF.

This clone was detected once. V is TRBV27 and J is TRBJ2-1, with 16 bases aligning to TRBD2. CDR3 length: 17 amino acids. Germline V gene data show CDR1 as MNHEY and CDR2 as SMNVEV (reference sequence). J was trimmed by 7 bases and V by 5 bases; bases with no gene match: 8. CDR3: CASSPGTSGGAGNEQFF. The CDR3 DNA reads TGTGCCAGCAGTCCCGGGACTAGCGGGGGGGCCGGGAATGAGCAGTTCTTC.